The 8 T cell receptor beta chains below come from one sample, sequenced in a study of T cells in pancreatic ductal adenocarcinoma. Produced via immunoSEQ multiplex PCR; TCRdb's table is partial and in-frame only. This repertoire shows some 2,500 clones, roughly four fifths found once; its top ten account for around 13%. No neoadjuvant therapy was given to the selected pancreatic ductal adenocarcinoma patients before their surgery. The material sequenced was pancreatic tumor tissue. These receptors came from a human donor with pancreatic ductal adenocarcinoma.

This clone has more than one count but fewer than ten. The gene calls are TRBV5-6 and TRBJ1-1; perhaps TRBD1 as D (5 bases). The CDR3 is 13 residues long. Per the germline V gene, CDR1 is SGHDT and CDR2 is YYEEEE. Between the trimmed V and J ends, which lost 1 base and 7 bases, there was a span of 11 bases. The CDR3 sequence is CASSLRGPLEAFF. The CDR3 DNA reads as TGTGCCAGCAGCTTGAGGGGCCCGCTTGAAGCTTTCTTT.

The chain joins TRBV6-5 to TRBJ1-2; no clear D. This CDR3 is built from 14 residues. Germline V gene sequence: CDR1 MNHEY, CDR2 SVGAGI. Trimming took 5 bases from V and 5 from J, leaving 15 bases between them. CDR3 amino acids: CASSTGRSSYGYTF. DNA for the CDR3: TGTGCCAGCAGTACTGGACGATCGTCTTATGGCTACACCTTC.

The rearrangement joins TRBV11-2 to TRBJ1-1; 9 bases line up with TRBD1. Germline-derived CDR1 and CDR2 are SGHAT and FQNNGV. This CDR3 has 15 amino acids. J lost 5 bases, V lost 4 bases, and 8 bases had no gene match. The DNA for the CDR3 is TGTGCCAGCAGCTCCTCGGACAGGGGTTCGACTGAAGCTTTCTTT. Its protein product is CASSSSDRGSTEAFF.

This clone was found a few times. This chain joins TRBV2 and TRBJ1-1; D gene ambiguous. Trimming left V 7 bases short and J 1 base short, with 7 bases between. Germline-derived CDR1 and CDR2 are SNHLY and FYNNEI. The CDR3 is 12 residues long. The CDR3 region is CASTLRNTEAFF. The CDR3 coding sequence is TGTGCCAGCACCCTCAGGAACACTGAAGCTTTCTTT.

V and J are TRBV5-1 and TRBJ2-7; D is undetermined. CDR1 SGHRS and CDR2 YFSETQ come from the germline V gene. V dropped 4 bases and J dropped 0 bases, with 11 bases sitting between them. The CDR3 runs to 14 residues. The chain's CDR3 is CASSLNNFSYEQYF. The CDR3 DNA follows: TGCGCCAGCAGCCTGAATAATTTCTCCTACGAGCAGTACTTC.

The V and J genes are TRBV27 and TRBJ2-7, with D possibly being TRBD2 (6 bases). Deletions cut 2 bases from V and 3 bases from J, with 8 bases between. Germline V CDR1 and CDR2: MNHEY, SMNVEV (reference sequence). There are 13 residues in the CDR3. The CDR3: CASSLRRGYEQYF. The CDR3, as DNA: TGTGCCAGCAGTTTAAGGAGGGGCTACGAGCAGTACTTC.

The chain has TRBV6-1 and TRBJ1-4; D possibly corresponds to TRBD1 (5 bases). The germline CDR1 and CDR2 sequences are MNHNS and SASEGT. The CDR3 is 16 amino acids. The ends were cut back, 2 bases at V and 8 bases at J, with 18 bases in the middle. DNA of the CDR3: TGTGCCAGCAGTGAATTCGGTCCGGGGGACGGCGAAAAACTGTTTTTT. This gives the protein CASSEFGPGDGEKLFF.

This clone was seen more than once but under ten times. The rearrangement joins TRBV28 to TRBJ1-1; TRBD1 matches at 8 bases. CDR1 is MDHEN, CDR2 SYDVKM, per germline. The CDR3 has 14 amino acids. With 5 bases clipped from V and 4 bases from J, the junction kept 6 bases outside the gene matches. The CDR3 nucleotides read TGTGCCAGCAGTCCGGGGACAGGACGCACTGAAGCTTTCTTT. Translation: CASSPGTGRTEAFF.